This TCR beta chain came from a study of identical twins. Study observations and caveats: The authors noted that invariant MAIT and iNKT cells could partly confound zero-insertion analyses.

Notes on this clonotype: Its matching antigen is unknown.

TCRdb recomputed calls from the 5' RACE reads with MiXCR, one row per CDR3 protein. The profile shows about 720,000 distinct CDR3 sequences, 15% to 20% of them singletons. This CDR3 comprises 15 residues. The V segment lost 4 bases and the J segment 10 bases; nucleotides outside the gene matches: 8. Per germline, CDR1 SGHDT and CDR2 YYEEEE. This sample was also put to use in a study of T cells expressing NK-cell markers. As that report states: Seven donors tested HCMV-seropositive and one tested seronegative among the eight sequenced. In a group of several donors, dominant NKG2C+ clonotypes represented about 1.0-7.0% of CD8+ T cells.

Sequencing was carried out using PBMCs. V is TRBV5-6 and J is TRBJ2-1, with 13 bases matching TRBD2. The receptor was isolated from a woman aged 18-29 years in good health. The CDR3 nucleotides read TGTGCCAGCAGCCCGACCGGGACTAGCGGGATGGAGCAGTTCTTC. The encoded protein is CASSPTGTSGMEQFF.